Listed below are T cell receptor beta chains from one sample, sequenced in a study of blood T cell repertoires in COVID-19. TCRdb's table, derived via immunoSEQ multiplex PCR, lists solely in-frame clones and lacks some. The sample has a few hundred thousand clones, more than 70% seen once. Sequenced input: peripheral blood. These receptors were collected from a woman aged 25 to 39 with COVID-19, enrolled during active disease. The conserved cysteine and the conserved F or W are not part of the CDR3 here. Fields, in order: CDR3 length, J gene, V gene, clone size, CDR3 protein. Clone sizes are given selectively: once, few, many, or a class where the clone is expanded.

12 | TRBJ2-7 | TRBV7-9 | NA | ASSSTTGAREQY
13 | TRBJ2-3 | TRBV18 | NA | ASSPLLAGTDTQY
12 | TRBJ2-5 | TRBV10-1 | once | ASSEGTAKETQY
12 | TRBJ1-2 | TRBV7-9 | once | ASSLEQADYGYT
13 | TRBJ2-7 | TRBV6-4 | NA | ASSAPPGQFYEQY
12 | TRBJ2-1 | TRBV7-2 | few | ASSLGDSRAGQF
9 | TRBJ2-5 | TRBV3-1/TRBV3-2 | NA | ASTRRETQY
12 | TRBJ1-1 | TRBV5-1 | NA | ASSLRGFNTEAF
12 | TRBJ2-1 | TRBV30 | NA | AWRARSRYNEQF
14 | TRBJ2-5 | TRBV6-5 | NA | ASSYFSSLVLETQY
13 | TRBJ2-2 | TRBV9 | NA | ASSQQGALVGELF
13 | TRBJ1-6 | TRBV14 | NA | ASSQSGNYNSPLH
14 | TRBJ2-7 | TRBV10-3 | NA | AISEGGSGGWGEQY
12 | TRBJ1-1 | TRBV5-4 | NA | ASRRTETFGQAF
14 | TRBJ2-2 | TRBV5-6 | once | ASSTVTGGNTGELF
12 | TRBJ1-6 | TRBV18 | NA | ASSQDRDNSPLH
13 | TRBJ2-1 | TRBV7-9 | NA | ARDSGLAGDNEQF
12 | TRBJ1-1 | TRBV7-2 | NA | ASSLGAGDTEAF
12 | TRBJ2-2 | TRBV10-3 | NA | AAQRGAYTGELF
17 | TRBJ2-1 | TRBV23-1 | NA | ASSQGTGPQPCEGNEQF
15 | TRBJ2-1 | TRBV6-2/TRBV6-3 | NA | ASSYRTSGGPNNEQF
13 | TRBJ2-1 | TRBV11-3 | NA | ASSSLAGNYNEQF
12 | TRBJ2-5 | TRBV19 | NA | ASSSGGWAETQY
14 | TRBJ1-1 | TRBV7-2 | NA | ASSSPAVRKNTEAF
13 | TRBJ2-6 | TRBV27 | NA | ASSPGQTGANVLT
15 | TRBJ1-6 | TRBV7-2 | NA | ASSLHGSTGYNSPLH
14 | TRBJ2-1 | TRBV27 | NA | ASSPRRGGRRNEQF
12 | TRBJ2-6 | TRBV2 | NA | ASTPYRGANVLT
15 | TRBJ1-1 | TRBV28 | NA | ASSIPGTGGIRTEAF
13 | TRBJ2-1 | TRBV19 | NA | ASSLGTGGPGEQF
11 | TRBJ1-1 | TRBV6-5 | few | ASRSGQYTEAF
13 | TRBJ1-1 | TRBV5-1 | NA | ASSSRQGTGTEAF
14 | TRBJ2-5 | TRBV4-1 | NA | ASSQWRGNPQETQY
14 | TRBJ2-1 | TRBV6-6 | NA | ASRGTSGGPSNEQF
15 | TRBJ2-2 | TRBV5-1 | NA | ASSLEASGANTGELF
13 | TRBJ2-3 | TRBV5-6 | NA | ASGELGQLTDTQY
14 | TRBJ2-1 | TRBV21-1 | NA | ASSTRGTGPYNEQF
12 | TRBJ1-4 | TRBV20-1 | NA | SASRDRANEKLF
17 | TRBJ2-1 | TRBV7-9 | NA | ASSSQLLTGSSSYNEQF